This passage covers 24 T cell receptor beta chains from one sample sequenced in a study of T cells after yellow fever vaccination. TCRdb re-called the 5' RACE reads with MiXCR, one entry per CDR3 protein. The sample has around 250,000 distinct CDR3 sequences; 6.9% are singletons. Sequences were derived from CD4+ T cells sorted from PBMCs, sampled 15 days after the yellow fever booster vaccination. These receptors all stem from a man aged 25-40 years who received the YFV17D yellow fever vaccine.

The rearrangement links TRBV20-1 to TRBJ2-3; 7 nucleotides agree with TRBD2. This CDR3 has 17 amino acids. Germline V gene data show CDR1 as DFQATT and CDR2 as SNEGSKA (reference sequence). The J segment lost 8 bases and the V segment lost 5 bases, leaving 22 bases of the junction unmatched. The CDR3 region is CSAAPRFGGRGYATQYF. In DNA, the CDR3 is TGCAGTGCTGCTCCGCGCTTTGGCGGGAGAGGGTACGCTACGCAGTATTTT.

This clonotype was detected ten times or more. The chain uses TRBV6-2 or TRBV6-3 and TRBJ2-1, with 13 bases matching TRBD2. Per the germline V gene, CDR1 is MNHEY and CDR2 is SVGEGT. Unmatched junction bases numbered 4, after V lost 2 bases and J lost 3 bases. CDR3 size: 17 residues. Here the CDR3 DNA reads TGTGCCAGCAGTTACAGTAGGACTAGCGGGAGCTACAATGAGCAGTTCTTC. This translates into CASSYSRTSGSYNEQFF.

This clonotype has a count of ten or more. The chain combines TRBV11-2 with TRBJ2-1; 10 positions agree with TRBD1. CDR3 length: 15 residues. Trimming removed 5 bases from V and 5 bases from J; junction bases left unmatched: 6. From germline, CDR1 is SGHAT and CDR2 FQNNGV. CDR3 DNA sequence: TGTGCCAGCAGCATACCCGGGACAGGGGACAATGAGCAGTTCTTC. Its translation is CASSIPGTGDNEQFF.

This clonotype was counted at least ten times. The chain links TRBV20-1 to TRBJ2-3; D is possibly TRBD2 (6 bases). The CDR3 totals 15 residues. V lost 1 base to trimming and J lost 1 base, with 12 bases between them. The germline V gene encodes CDR1 DFQATT and CDR2 SNEGSKA (reference sequence). The CDR3 sequence is CSARGGSGGTDTQYF. The CDR3 nucleotides read TGCAGTGCTAGAGGAGGGTCGGGGGGCACAGATACGCAGTATTTT.

This clonotype turned up a few times. The CDR3 region has the DNA TGTGCCAGCAGTTTATCGGGTCGGTACTATGCAACTAATGAAAAACTGTTTTTT. This codes for CASSLSGRYYATNEKLFF. V is TRBV27 and J is TRBJ1-4; D is unresolved. Per the germline V gene, CDR1 is MNHEY and CDR2 is SMNVEV (reference sequence). The CDR3 covers 18 residues. Between the trimmed V and J ends, which lost 0 bases and 0 bases, there was a span of 14 bases.

V gene TRBV6-1 combines with J gene TRBJ2-7, with a possible D match to TRBD1 (5 bases). Germline V gene lookup returns CDR1 MNHNS and CDR2 SASEGT. The CDR3 runs to 15 residues. V was shortened by 8 bases and J by 2 bases, with 19 bases between the two germline ends. CDR3 nucleotide sequence: TGTGCCAGCTCCCCCGTGGGGCAGGCCGCCTACGAGCAGTACTTC. This translates into CASSPVGQAAYEQYF.

The rearrangement uses TRBV7-2 and TRBJ2-7; possible D gene TRBD2, 6 bases. The CDR3 is made up of 12 amino acids. Germline V gene lookup returns CDR1 SGHTA and CDR2 FQGNSA. Trimming took 8 bases from V and 6 from J, leaving 14 bases between them. CDR3 sequence: CASGRRFREQYF. In DNA, the CDR3 is TGTGCCAGCGGGAGGAGGTTCCGCGAGCAGTACTTC.

This clonotype was seen at least ten times. The chain has TRBV29-1 and TRBJ2-1; 7 positions match TRBD2. This CDR3 is built from 12 residues. Trimming cost V 8 bases and J 8 bases; bases outside gene matches: 9. CDR1 is SQVTM, CDR2 ANQGSEA, per germline. As DNA, the CDR3 is TGCAGCATCTCTAGCGGCGGGGATGAGCAGTTCTTC. Translating gives CSISSGGDEQFF.

This clonotype was counted a few times. Here the CDR3 reads CASSDPATGVRTEAFF. The CDR3 nucleotides are TGTGCCAGCAGTGACCCCGCGACAGGGGTACGAACTGAAGCTTTCTTT. The J gene is TRBJ1-1, the V gene TRBV27, with 8 nucleotides matching TRBD1. The germline V gene has CDR1 MNHEY and CDR2 SMNVEV (reference sequence). CDR3 size: 16 residues. J was trimmed by 5 bases and V by 5 bases; bases with no gene match: 13.

As to this clonotype: This may stem from a read error, because a much larger clone lies one nucleotide away. The CDR3 coding sequence is TGTGCCAGCAGCTTAATTCCCGCAGGGCCCCGGGAGCTGTTTTTT. Translation: CASSLIPAGPRELFF. The V and J genes are TRBV7-8 and TRBJ2-2; tentative D call: TRBD1 (5 bases). The CDR3 covers 15 residues. Between the trimmed V and J ends, which lost 2 bases and 9 bases, there was a span of 16 bases. In germline, CDR1 is SGHVS, CDR2 FQNEAQ.

This clonotype has only a few counts. The CDR3 reads CASSLAITLRGGNEQFF. The CDR3 nucleotides read TGCGCCAGCAGCTTGGCCATCACCCTCAGGGGTGGCAATGAGCAGTTCTTC. The chain links TRBV5-1 to TRBJ2-1; possibly TRBD1 for D (6 bases). Germline CDR1 and CDR2: SGHRS and YFSETQ. CDR3 length: 17 residues. Trimming cost V 0 bases and J 6 bases, with 19 bases left between them.

This clonotype was seen a few times. The rearrangement joins TRBV7-2 to TRBJ1-1; D may be TRBD1 (5 bases). CDR1 is SGHTA, CDR2 FQGNSA, per germline. The CDR3 runs 15 residues. Trimming cost V 1 base and J 3 bases, with 12 bases left between them. CDR3 sequence: CASSLVPGGYTEAFF. In DNA, the CDR3 is TGTGCCAGCAGCTTAGTTCCGGGGGGGTACACTGAAGCTTTCTTT. The complete variable domain, with remaining parts taken from reference TRBV7-2 and TRBJ1-1, reads GAGVSQSPSNKVTEKGKDVELRCDPISGHTALYWYRQSLGQGLEFLIYFQGNSAPDKSGLPSDRFSAERTGGSVSTLTIQRTQQEDSAVYLCASSLVPGGYTEAFFGQGTRLTVV.

At least ten counts were recorded for this clonotype. The genes are TRBV5-1 and TRBJ2-5; D not resolved. The germline gives CDR1 SGHRS, CDR2 YFSETQ. The V end lost 1 base, the J end lost 4 bases, and 8 bases lay between the germline ends. This CDR3 has 13 residues. CDR3 in amino acids: CASSLFPGETQYF. As DNA, the CDR3 is TGCGCCAGCAGCTTGTTTCCGGGAGAGACCCAGTACTTC.

This clonotype was found many times. This sequence joins TRBV12-3 or TRBV12-4 and TRBJ2-1, with D possibly being TRBD2 (5 bases). The CDR3 length is 14 residues. V lost 0 bases, J lost 4 bases, and 7 bases lay in between. The CDR3 nucleotides are TGTGCCAGCAGTTTAGCGGGAGAGTACAATGAGCAGTTCTTC. This translates into CASSLAGEYNEQFF.

This chain links TRBV7-2 with TRBJ2-1; 8 nucleotides line up with TRBD2. V lost 0 bases to trimming and J lost 4 bases; unmatched junction nucleotides: 5. This CDR3 contains 16 residues. Germline V gene data show CDR1 as SGHTA and CDR2 as FQGNSA. CDR3 DNA: TGTGCCAGCAGCTTAGCCTCGGCTAGCGGGTACAATGAGCAGTTCTTC. Its protein is CASSLASASGYNEQFF.

The rearrangement joins TRBV18 to TRBJ2-7; D is tentatively TRBD1 or TRBD2 (5 bases each). Germline V CDR1 and CDR2: KGHSH, LQKENI. The CDR3 sequence is 13 residues long. Between the trimmed V and J ends, which lost 1 base and 2 bases, there was a span of 6 bases. CDR3 nucleotide sequence: TGTGCCAGCTCACCACGAGGGGCCTACGAGCAGTACTTC. Translation gives CASSPRGAYEQYF.

This clonotype was seen repeatedly, ten times or more. The CDR3: CSAHKPAGETDTQYF. The CDR3 DNA reads as TGCAGTGCCCACAAGCCAGCGGGAGAAACAGATACGCAGTATTTT. The V call is TRBV20-1, the J call TRBJ2-3, with TRBD2 matching 8 bases. V dropped 6 bases and J dropped 3; count of bases not matched to a gene: 11. Germline V gives CDR1 DFQATT, CDR2 SNEGSKA (reference sequence). The CDR3 covers 15 residues.

V and J are TRBV7-9 and TRBJ2-7, with 7 bases aligning to TRBD1. The CDR3 is made up of 11 amino acids. The V and J ends lost 10 bases and 9 bases, in that order; junction bases with no gene match: 9. Per the germline V gene, CDR1 is SEHNR and CDR2 is FQNEAQ (reference sequence). The CDR3 nucleotides read TGTGCCACCGAGGGGGCCGCATCGCAGTACTTC. This translates into CATEGAASQYF.

The rearrangement joins TRBV19 to TRBJ2-2, with 7 bases aligning to TRBD2. In germline, CDR1 is LNHDA, CDR2 SQIVND (reference sequence). The CDR3 is made up of 14 amino acids. The V gene end was trimmed by 7 bases and the J gene end by 7 bases; junction bases not matched to a gene: 9. The CDR3 is CASNGGRMYGELFF. The CDR3 DNA sequence: TGTGCCAGTAATGGCGGGAGAATGTACGGGGAGCTGTTTTTT.

Comment on this clonotype: One junction end does not reproduce the germline sequence, and a read error may be involved. V and J are TRBV7-3 and TRBJ2-6, with D tentatively TRBD1 (5 bases). Germline V lookup: CDR1 SGHTA, CDR2 FQGTGA. The CDR3 contains 18 residues. The CDR3: CTSSLNLGRDSGANVLTF. The CDR3 DNA follows: TGTACCAGCAGCTTAAATCTCGGCAGGGACTCTGGGGCCAACGTCCTGACTTTC.

This clonotype came up many times. The CDR3 sequence is CASSGQGQETQYF. The DNA of the CDR3 is TGTGCCAGCAGCGGACAGGGACAAGAGACCCAGTACTTC. The chain links TRBV12-3 or TRBV12-4 to TRBJ2-5; 8 bases agree with TRBD1. J was trimmed by 2 bases and V by 6 bases; bases with no gene match: 2. This CDR3 is built from 13 residues.

This clonotype was seen only a few times. The CDR3 region is CAISGTARVTEAFF. In nucleotides, the CDR3 is TGTGCCATCAGTGGGACGGCCCGTGTGACTGAAGCTTTCTTT. The V and J genes are TRBV10-3 and TRBJ1-1; no reliable D call. The CDR3 runs 14 residues. Trimming removed 4 bases from V and 5 bases from J, with 14 bases in between. Germline V gene lookup returns CDR1 ENHRY and CDR2 SYGVKD.

This clonotype has a count of ten or more. This chain joins TRBV6-5 and TRBJ2-7; TRBD1 matches 10 bases. J gave up 4 bases and V 2 bases, and 2 bases lay outside the gene matches. The CDR3 extends over 14 amino acids. Per germline, CDR1 MNHEY and CDR2 SVGAGI. DNA for the CDR3: TGTGCCAGCAGTTACCGGGACAGGGGATACGAGCAGTACTTC. Amino acid sequence: CASSYRDRGYEQYF.

V is TRBV5-4 and J is TRBJ1-1; D is possibly TRBD1 (5 bases). Trimming took 4 bases from V and 1 from J, leaving 11 bases between them. Germline-derived CDR1 and CDR2 are SGHNT and YYREEE (reference sequence). This CDR3 spans 14 amino acids. In DNA, the CDR3 is TGTGCCAGCAGCGAGGACACCAAGAACACTGAAGCTTTCTTT. As protein: CASSEDTKNTEAFF.